Detailed here is one TCR beta chain. Its antigen is not yet known. No qualities accompany the bases; no much larger clone lies one base away. The library was produced with the immunoSEQ multiplex PCR assay. For the multiplex PCR, a mixture combining 60 forward primers for TCR Vbeta segments and 13 reverse primers for TCR Jbeta segments was used. Amplification of the CDR3 region of rearranged TCR beta genes was performed with a multiplex PCR assay on genomic DNA. On the Illumina HiSeq System, the amplified TCR beta libraries were sequenced as 87-base-pair reads. The paper's processing steps were these. A later analysis counted 75 million to 100 million unique TCR beta chains across the 550 to 700 repertoires, and 10 million to 11 million of these chains were shared by at least two donors. To remove PCR and sequencing errors, raw reads were error-corrected and collapsed into unique sequences using a nearest-neighbor algorithm that merged closely related sequences. Alignment of CDR3 sequences to IMGT reference sequences was used to assign V, D and J gene segments. For a sequence to be retained, a match of at least six nucleotides was required to both a V gene segment and a J gene segment. Rearrangements were called productive when the CDR3 lacked stop codons and stayed in frame with V and J; all others were non-productive. CDR3 was defined according to IMGT convention as the region running from the second conserved V-encoded cysteine to the conserved J-encoded phenylalanine. The earlier analysis of 587 of the donors excluded sequences that lacked an unambiguous match to a single V gene segment. In an earlier analysis of some 590 of the donors, V segments were called functional above 56.7% productive rearrangements and were called segregating when the between-donor standard deviation exceeded 5%. To diagnose cytomegalovirus status from the catalog of TCR beta chain sequences, a statistical classification framework was built. In a later analysis, V and J genes were assigned by comparing TCR nucleotide sequences against IMGT/GENE-DB human TR gene sequences. The TCRdist pipeline was used in a later analysis to assign CDR3 sequences and most-parsimonious VDJ recombination scenarios. In a later analysis, every TCR beta chain was defined by the combination of its CDR3 amino acid sequence and its V-gene family, and reads without a unique V-gene family were dropped. A later analysis removed roughly 590 highly shared, low-generation-probability nucleotide sequences to deal with suspected cross-contamination and a sequencing artifact. For each public chain, a later analysis derived a clonal expansion index from normalized ranks of inferred template counts within each repertoire. In a later analysis, generation probabilities were computed with a VDJ recombination model fitted to out-of-frame rearrangements, and the resulting probabilities were checked against IGoR. A later analysis scored TCR-TCR, TCR-HLA and TCR-CMV co-occurrence with hypergeometric tests, applying a repertoire-size bias correction to TCR pairs. A later analysis estimated false discovery rates by permuting HLA or CMV assignments 20 times. In a later analysis, co-occurring TCRs were grouped with DBSCAN, and TCRdist sequence similarity was added when clustering was performed within HLA-allele-positive subsets. For co-occurrence clustering, repertoires with fewer than 30,000 or more than 120,000 public chains were excluded, along with several repertoires with anomalous nucleotide sharing. TCRdb provides this immuneACCESS table in a form limited to in-frame rearrangements. Some clones are lacking; in checked studies, under half of them reflect an unresolved V gene, and why the rest are absent is not known. The V and J calls and clone size were taken over from that table, and D and trimming were inferred from the DNA. This sample holds around 90,000 clones; roughly two thirds were observed only once. The ten most abundant clones make up 2.3% of the sample.

The data originate from a study of cytomegalovirus exposure and HLA in healthy donors (dated by TCRdb to 2015 to 2018). Study-wide context: An earlier analysis of a few hundred of the donors reported approximately 300 Gb of sequence data and 95 million to 120 million unique TCR beta sequences obtained from 150 million to 200 million T cells. About 300 gigabases of sequencing data and around 87 million unique TCR sequences were included in an early release covering roughly 600 HLA-typed donors. Among the roughly 410 genotyped donors, around 81% belonged to the genetic ancestry cluster associated with self-reported Caucasian donors. The study was designed to test whether signatures of past pathogen exposure could be identified by cataloging public T cell receptors. The study used immunosequencing to profile the T cell repertoires of several hundred subjects and linked those repertoires to cytomegalovirus serostatus. Besides the first cohort of about 730 subjects, a separate validation cohort made up of 90 to 150 different subjects was used. To predict cytomegalovirus infection status, the study combined high-throughput TCR immunosequencing, statistical association of individual TCRs with disease status, and machine learning. A later analysis re-analyzed previously published TCR beta repertoires from 500 to 700 donors and added high-resolution HLA genotyping to study TCR occurrence patterns. Rather than using new phenotypic data, the later analysis identified candidate immune exposures from TCR beta sequences and from how often those sequences occurred across donors. An earlier analysis of around 640 of the donors used high-throughput TCR beta sequencing to judge whether each TCR beta V gene segment behaved as functional or pseudogenic. Donor age, sex, ethnicity and CMV serostatus were collected together with the repertoire data. In a later genetic analysis, genome-wide SNP genotypes for about three fifths of the 666 donors were used, and that subset was treated as a discovery cohort. All discovery cohort repertoires had been generated using a single sequencing platform. Class I and class II HLA loci were covered by the typing at four-digit resolution. Typing coverage differed by locus: A, B, C, DRB1 and DQB1 were typed in roughly 629-630 donors, DQA1 in about 510, DPA1 in approximately 610, and DPB1 in 472. Because of strong linkage in the cohort, five DR-DQ haplotypes were treated as single units for association and clustering. Across under 500 genotyped donors of the cohort, an average of roughly 200,000 unique TCR beta nucleotide sequences per donor were sequenced, and approximately 17% of those sequences were non-productive.

The cohort was made up of about 670 healthy bone marrow donors. At the time of sampling, all cohort members were nominally healthy, though unrecorded immune exposures were likely present. Of the approximately 700 cohort members, approximately 300 had positive CMV serostatus and fewer than 450 had negative CMV serostatus, and CMV serostatus was not recorded for the donor. Every donor gave a peripheral blood sample, and the peripheral blood mononuclear cells from that sample were used for TCR beta sequencing. Genomic DNA was extracted from the blood cell samples with the Qiagen DNeasy Blood Extraction Kit. Results the study describes overall, beyond this receptor: Because HLA typing was missing for some donors at each locus, association tests included only the typed subset. A later analysis found that HLA-associated TCR beta chains were more clonally expanded and had lower generation probabilities than equally common non-associated chains. About 17 rarely observed V segments, including chromosome 9 orphons, were excluded from the earlier analysis of just under 600 of the donors because counts were too low. A later genetic analysis reported fewer N-insertions in productive TCRs among donors in an Asian-associated ancestry cluster than the roughly 700-donor mean. In the study, roughly 160 TCR beta chains were listed as associated with cytomegalovirus. The only immune exposure information available for the cohort was CMV serostatus. In a later analysis, several top co-occurrence clusters were reported to appear linked to parvovirus B19, influenza, CMV and Epstein-Barr virus. In vitro tests confirmed that a few of the cytomegalovirus-associated TCR beta chains recognize cytomegalovirus antigens. According to the authors, the approach could potentially be generalized to other disease states and immunological phenotypes. Specific HLA alleles were associated with some 15,000 TCR beta sequences at a false discovery rate of 0.05 in a later analysis. A later analysis found that most CMV-associated TCR beta chains appeared HLA-restricted, with HLA associations seemingly driven largely by CMV exposure. The presence/absence analyses assumed that sequencing depth was roughly uniform across donors, and that assumption may not be true. The classifier was reported to diagnose cytomegalovirus status with high specificity and sensitivity in both the original and validation cohorts. Only TCR beta chains were sequenced in this cohort, and the absence of alpha or paired-chain data limited detectable features. The sequencing pipeline was judged likely to have produced a cluster of highly shared sequence variants as a technical artifact. Some IMGT-functional V segments, including TRBV6-2 and TRBV6-3, could not be told apart with the 87-base-pair reads, so those segments were excluded. A later analysis found that TCR association rates varied across HLA loci, with DRB1 alleles showing the most associated TCRs and HLA-C alleles the fewest. An association between a missense DCLRE1C variant and V-gene and J-gene trimming of TCR beta chains was found in a later genetic analysis and replicated in an independent cohort. Linkage disequilibrium might explain the correlated functional status among segregating V segments, but an unknown experimental factor could not be ruled out. A further reported finding was that TCR beta sequences accurately predicted the HLA-A and HLA-B alleles for most subjects in the first cohort. Most TCR sequences were observed very rarely across donors, whereas some public TCRs were present in many individuals. In an earlier analysis of around 500 of the donors, most TCR beta V segments appeared in productive rearrangements about 87% or about 30% of the time, broadly matching IMGT annotations. When HLA alleles, especially DR and DQ, strongly co-occurred, TCR associations were difficult to assign to individual alleles.

The germline V gene (reference sequence) yields GTSNPN for CDR1 and SVGIG for CDR2. Compared with germline, V lacks 3 bases and J lacks 0 bases; bases without a gene match: 8. The CDR3 holds 16 amino acids from the cysteine to the phenylalanine. This entry keeps only the CDR3 DNA: 48 bases, framed from base 1. The specimen sequenced was PBMCs. This TCR was recovered from a human donor in good health. The chain was built from TRBV30 and TRBJ1-5, with 7 bases aligning to TRBD1. Read as DNA, the sequence is TGTGCCTGGAGGGACAGGTTTTACAATAGCAATCAGCCCCAGCATTTT. Protein translation: CAWRDRFYNSNQPQHF. Extended through the reference TRBV30 and TRBJ1-5 proteins, this CDR3 yields the full variable domain: SQTIHQWPATLVQPVGSPLSLECTVEGTSNPNLYWYRQAAGRGLQLLFYSVGIGQISSEVPQNLSASRPQDRQFILSSKKLLLSDSGFYLCAWRDRFYNSNQPQHFGDGTRLSIL.